This note documents a single T cell receptor (beta chain) sequence. The target antigen is unknown. CDR3 length equals 15 residues. CDR1 SGDLS and CDR2 YYNGEE come from the germline V gene. Trimming removed 9 bases from V and 4 bases from J; junction bases left unmatched: 11. TCRdb reanalysed the 5' RACE reads using MiXCR and keeps one entry per CDR3 protein. The sample has around 47,000 distinct CDR3 sequences, around 9.9% seen once. The data belong to a study of early T cells in non-severe SARS-CoV-2 infection. Study-wide results and limits: A preference for anti-spike CD8 responses marked VDJdb matching, which missed private and CD4 specificities.

This TCR was sampled from an adult who was a healthcare worker with PCR-confirmed SARS-CoV-2 infection or an uninfected control (not recorded which). The source material was whole blood. This rearrangement joins TRBV9 to TRBJ2-5, with 11 bases aligning to TRBD1. In nucleotides, the CDR3 is TGTGCCACCTCAACCGGGACAGGGGGTGTAGAGACCCAGTACTTC. Protein: CATSTGTGGVETQYF.